This T cell receptor beta chain comes out of a study of identical twins. Findings of the study overall: Clonotypes of the beta chain that were abundant in cord blood carried fewer insertions (memory repertoires showed none).

TCRdb reprocessed the 5' RACE reads with MiXCR, giving one entry per CDR3 protein. The data contain some 320,000 distinct CDR3 sequences, approximately 13% of them singletons. Points on this clonotype: Antigen: not known.

Trimming cost V 10 bases and J 2 bases; bases outside gene matches: 6. Germline assignment: CDR1 ENHRY and CDR2 SYGVKD. The CDR3 is made up of 14 amino acids. These data were also reused for a study on yellow fever vaccine responses in identical twins.

The chain joins TRBV10-3 to TRBJ2-1; 9 bases are shared with TRBD2. The receptor comes from a woman aged 18-35 years in good health. What was sequenced was CD8+ T cells sorted from blood. The CDR3, as DNA: TGTGCCACCATAGCGGGAGTGACCTACAATGAGCAGTTCTTC. Its translation is CATIAGVTYNEQFF.